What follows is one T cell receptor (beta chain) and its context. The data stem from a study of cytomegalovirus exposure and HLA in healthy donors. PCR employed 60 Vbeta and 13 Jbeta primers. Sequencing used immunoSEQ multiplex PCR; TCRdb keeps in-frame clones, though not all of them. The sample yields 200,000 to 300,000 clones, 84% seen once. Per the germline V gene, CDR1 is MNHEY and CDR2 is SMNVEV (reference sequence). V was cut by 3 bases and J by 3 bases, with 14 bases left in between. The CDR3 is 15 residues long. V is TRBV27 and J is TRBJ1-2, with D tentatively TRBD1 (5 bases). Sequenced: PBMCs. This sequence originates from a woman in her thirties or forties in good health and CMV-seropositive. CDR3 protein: CASSLRGDGYYGYTF. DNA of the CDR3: TGTGCCAGCAGTTTGCGGGGCGACGGATACTATGGCTACACCTTC.